This TCR beta chain was found in a study of T cells in Graves' hyperthyroidism and ophthalmopathy. The study, taken as a whole, reports: Ophthalmopathy was identified by the model a median approximately 6.4 months ahead of onset.

V gave up 0 bases and J gave up 5 bases, with 23 bases separating them. Germline CDR1 MNHNY, CDR2 SVGAGI (reference sequence). CDR3 length: 19 amino acids. Researchers took RNA transcripts and amplified the TCR beta CDR3 regions from them. HTBI primers drove first-round RT-PCR of the TCR CDR3. TCRdb redid the calling of the multiplex PCR reads with MiXCR, one entry per CDR3 protein. The table shows 550,000 to 600,000 distinct CDR3 sequences, with approximately 14% occurring only once. With regard to this clonotype: Its antigen is still unknown.

Sequenced input: blood. This clonotype originated in a young woman with Graves' ophthalmopathy. This chain uses TRBV6-6 with TRBJ2-1; D may be TRBD2 (6 bases). The CDR3: CASSYSRARQVREDNEQFF. For the CDR3, the DNA is TGTGCCAGCAGTTACTCGAGAGCACGCCAGGTGAGGGAGGACAATGAGCAGTTCTTC.